This is a list of T cell receptor beta chains from one sample in a study of metastatic and nonmetastatic thyroid tumors. TCRdb re-called the PCR reads via MiXCR. The top ten clones hold 8.8% of a sample with about 93,000 clones, 8.6% of them seen once. The sequencing input was blood. Receptors were obtained from a female donor with papillary thyroid cancer or a benign thyroid nodule (not recorded which). Some clones in this sample may be carry-over from other donors' samples. Both conserved end residues are part of each CDR3. Each record gives: clone size, V gene, J gene, D gene, CDR3 length, CDR3 protein, CDR3 DNA. A D gene is named only where the DNA matches it firmly. The size of a clone is reported for some rows only, either as once, few or many, or as a class for expanded clones.

size: few
V: TRBV6-1
J: TRBJ2-1
D: TRBD2
length: 16
CDR3: CVSRPTSGGPYNEQFF
DNA: TGTGTAAGCAGACCCACTAGCGGGGGGCCCTACAATGAGCAGTTCTTC

size: many
V: TRBV4-1
J: TRBJ1-4
D: .
length: 13
CDR3: CASSQLLGEKLFF
DNA: TGCGCCAGCAGCCAATTACTAGGTGAAAAACTGTTTTTT

size: many
V: TRBV7-3
J: TRBJ2-7
D: TRBD2
length: 13
CDR3: CASSLTSGDEQYF
DNA: TGTGCCAGCAGCTTAACTAGCGGGGACGAGCAGTACTTC

size: .
V: TRBV7-2
J: TRBJ2-5
D: TRBD2
length: 15
CDR3: CASRSRLAGKETQYF
DNA: TGTGCCAGCAGAAGCCGACTAGCGGGGAAAGAGACCCAGTACTTC

size: many
V: TRBV19
J: TRBJ1-5
D: TRBD1
length: 14
CDR3: CASTRGQSNQPQHF
DNA: TGTGCCAGTACCCGGGGACAGAGTAATCAGCCCCAGCATTTT

size: many
V: TRBV6-5
J: TRBJ1-3
D: TRBD1
length: 15
CDR3: CASSYSGTGANTIYF
DNA: TGTGCCAGCAGTTACAGTGGGACAGGGGCGAACACCATATATTTT

size: few
V: TRBV27
J: TRBJ1-1
D: .
length: 17
CDR3: CASSQDRGRRMNTEAFF
DNA: TGTGCCAGCAGCCAAGATCGGGGCCGTAGAATGAACACTGAAGCTTTCTTT

size: .
V: TRBV10-3
J: TRBJ2-1
D: TRBD2
length: 14
CDR3: CAISEHGGNNEQFF
DNA: TGTGCCATCAGTGAGCACGGGGGGAACAATGAGCAGTTCTTC

size: .
V: TRBV28
J: TRBJ1-5
D: TRBD1
length: 18
CDR3: CASSPLQGKAGGNQPQHF
DNA: TGTGCCAGCAGTCCCCTACAGGGGAAAGCTGGAGGCAATCAGCCCCAGCATTTT

size: many
V: TRBV5-1
J: TRBJ2-1
D: TRBD2
length: 16
CDR3: CASSPTSGGANNEQFF
DNA: TGCGCCAGCAGCCCGACTAGCGGGGGGGCAAATAATGAGCAGTTCTTC

size: few
V: TRBV29-1
J: TRBJ2-1
D: .
length: 14
CDR3: CSVASRGGYNEQFF
DNA: TGCAGCGTTGCAAGCAGGGGCGGTTACAATGAGCAGTTCTTC

size: many
V: TRBV30
J: TRBJ1-3
D: .
length: 13
CDR3: CAWSVARGNTIYF
DNA: TGTGCCTGGAGTGTAGCAAGGGGAAACACCATATATTTT

size: .
V: TRBV12-3/TRBV12-4
J: TRBJ1-4
D: .
length: 17
CDR3: CASSLGQGRPGGEKLFF
DNA: TGTGCCAGCAGTTTAGGCCAGGGTAGGCCTGGGGGGGAAAAACTGTTTTTT

size: .
V: TRBV19
J: TRBJ1-6
D: .
length: 14
CDR3: CASRDTLSNSPLHF
DNA: TGTGCCAGTAGGGACACTCTCTCTAATTCACCCCTCCACTTT

size: many
V: TRBV28
J: TRBJ2-3
D: TRBD2
length: 15
CDR3: CASRQLAGGPLSQYF
DNA: TGTGCCAGCAGGCAACTAGCGGGGGGGCCCCTTAGTCAGTATTTT

size: .
V: TRBV7-9
J: TRBJ2-3
D: .
length: 13
CDR3: CAGGRHSTDTQYF
DNA: TGTGCCGGGGGGCGTCATAGCACAGATACGCAGTATTTT

size: many
V: TRBV20-1
J: TRBJ1-1
D: .
length: 14
CDR3: CSARPVNMNTEAFF
DNA: TGCAGTGCTAGGCCAGTCAACATGAACACTGAAGCTTTCTTT

size: .
V: TRBV28
J: TRBJ1-6
D: .
length: 13
CDR3: CASLHRVRSPLHF
DNA: TGTGCCAGCCTACACAGGGTTCGATCACCCCTCCACTTT

size: many
V: TRBV7-2
J: TRBJ2-1
D: TRBD2
length: 16
CDR3: CASSLSGGLRYNEQFF
DNA: TGTGCCAGCAGCCTTAGCGGGGGGCTCCGCTACAATGAGCAGTTCTTC

size: many
V: TRBV5-5
J: TRBJ1-2
D: .
length: 16
CDR3: CASSFRIGQWDYGYTF
DNA: TGTGCCAGCAGCTTCCGGATCGGACAGTGGGACTATGGCTACACCTTC